Shown below are 10 T cell receptor beta chains from a single sample sequenced in a study of CXCR3-negative and CXCR3-positive naive CD8 T cells. The libraries of TRB cDNA were prepared using 5' RACE with UMI labels. TCRdb re-analyzed the 5' RACE reads; it lists each CDR3 protein once, without DNA. Its listing shows under 85,000 distinct CDR3 sequences. The sample comprised naive CXCR3- CD8+ T cells from blood. Specified subset: CD45RO-CCR7+CD27+CD95- naive CD8+ T cells lacking CXCR3 (TNR3-). The receptors derive from a human donor in good health. Some clones in this sample may be carry-over from other donors' samples.

The chain joins TRBV29-1 to TRBJ2-7; lacking DNA, the TRBD1 call made by TCRdb goes unchecked. This CDR3 contains 14 residues. Per the germline V gene, CDR1 is SQVTM and CDR2 is ANQGSEA. The CDR3 is CSVGGAESSYEQYF.

The V call is TRBV5-1, the J call TRBJ1-6; TCRdb lists TRBD1, though no DNA is available to test this call. CDR3 length: 14 amino acids. CDR1 SGHRS and CDR2 YFSETQ come from the germline V gene. CDR3 amino acids: CARSRAGGNSPLHF.

The CDR3 is CASSVGMELTEAFF. The chain recombines TRBV6-1 with TRBJ1-1. Germline CDR1 is MNHNS and CDR2 is SASEGT. This CDR3 comprises 14 residues.

The rearrangement links TRBV14 to TRBJ2-7. The CDR3 is 18 amino acids. Germline V gene data show CDR1 as SGHDN and CDR2 as FVKESK. The CDR3 sequence is CASSQENSRSLGSYEQYF.

V is TRBV29-1 and J is TRBJ2-3; TCRdb's D call, TRBD2, is unchecked because there is no DNA. The CDR3 spans 15 residues. In germline, CDR1 is SQVTM, CDR2 ANQGSEA. The CDR3 loop reads CSVTLAGGPTDTQYF.

The V and J genes are TRBV4-2 and TRBJ2-4; TCRdb indicates TRBD1, and absent DNA this call remains unverified. The CDR3 covers 12 residues. Germline V CDR1 and CDR2: LGHNA, YNFKEQ. CDR3 sequence: CASSQEGVKRYF.

V and J are TRBV7-9 and TRBJ2-3; lacking DNA, the TRBD1 call made by TCRdb goes unchecked. Germline V CDR1 and CDR2: SEHNR, FQNEAQ (reference sequence). CDR3 length: 16 amino acids. CDR3 region: CASSPRSGGSTDTQYF.

The chain combines TRBV6-5 with TRBJ1-5. This CDR3 is 15 amino acids long. CDR1 is MNHEY and CDR2 is SVGAGI in the germline V gene. The CDR3 loop is CASTTRRDSNQPQHF.

The chain joins TRBV7-9 to TRBJ2-3; TCRdb's D gene call, TRBD2, goes unchecked for lack of DNA. CDR3 length: 16 amino acids. CDR1 is SEHNR, CDR2 FQNEAQ, per germline (reference sequence). Here the CDR3 reads CASSSQPLAAGDTQYF.

V and J are TRBV29-1 and TRBJ2-1. The length of the CDR3 is 13 residues. Per the germline V gene, CDR1 is SQVTM and CDR2 is ANQGSEA. The CDR3 sequence is CSVVLVSYNEQFF.